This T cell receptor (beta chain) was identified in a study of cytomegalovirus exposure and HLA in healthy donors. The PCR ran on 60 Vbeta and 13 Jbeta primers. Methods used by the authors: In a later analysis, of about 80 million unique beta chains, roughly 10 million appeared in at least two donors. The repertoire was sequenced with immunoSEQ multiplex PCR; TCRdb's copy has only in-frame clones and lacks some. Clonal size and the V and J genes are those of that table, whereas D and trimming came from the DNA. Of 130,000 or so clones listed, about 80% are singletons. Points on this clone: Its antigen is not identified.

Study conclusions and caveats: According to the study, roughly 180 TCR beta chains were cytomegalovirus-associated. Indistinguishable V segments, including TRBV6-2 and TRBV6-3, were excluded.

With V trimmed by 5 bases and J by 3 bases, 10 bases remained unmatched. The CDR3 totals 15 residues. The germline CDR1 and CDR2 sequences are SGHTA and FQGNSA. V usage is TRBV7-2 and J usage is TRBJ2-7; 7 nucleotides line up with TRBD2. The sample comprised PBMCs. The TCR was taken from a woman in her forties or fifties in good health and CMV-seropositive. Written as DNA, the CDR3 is TGTGCCAGCAGCCCTTCCAGGGAGCGGGGCTACGAGCAGTACTTC. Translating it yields CASSPSRERGYEQYF.